The rows below give T cell receptor beta chains drawn from one sample of a study of blood T cells in healthy people across ages. Each CDR3 protein gets one entry after TCRdb re-called the 5' RACE reads with MiXCR. The table lists around 940,000 distinct CDR3 sequences, just over 50% of them singletons, with 20% to 25% in the top ten. Sequenced input: blood. These TCRs come from a woman aged 55-75 years in good health. CDR3s include the opening cysteine and the closing phenylalanine or tryptophan. A D gene is named only where the DNA matches it firmly. Some rows mark clone size as missing; the rest say once, few, many or name a class of expanded clone.

J	size	V	length	D	DNA	CDR3
TRBJ1-1	-	TRBV20-1	11	TRBD1	TGCAGTGCTCTACAGGGGGCGGGGGCTTTCTTT	CSALQGAGAFF
TRBJ1-2	few	TRBV28	15	-	TGTGCCAGCAGCTCCTCGGGGGGCGGTAACTATGGCTACACCTTC	CASSSSGGGNYGYTF
TRBJ1-6	many	TRBV7-9	17	TRBD1	TGTGCCAGCAGTTTCGCTGACTGGACAGGGAGTCGTTCACCCCTCCACTTT	CASSFADWTGSRSPLHF
TRBJ2-3	-	TRBV5-1	16	TRBD2	TGCGCCAGCAGCCGACTAGCGGGAGGGGAGGCAGATACGCAGTATTTT	CASSRLAGGEADTQYF
TRBJ1-2	few	TRBV29-1	14	-	TGCAGCGTTGAAGAAACGAAGCTAGGCTATGGCTACACCTTC	CSVEETKLGYGYTF
TRBJ2-5	few	TRBV4-1	19	TRBD2	TGCGCCAGCAGCCAAGATCTAAGGCTAGCGGGAGGGTATCAAGAGACCCAGTACTTC	CASSQDLRLAGGYQETQYF
TRBJ2-5	-	TRBV2	13	-	TGTGCCAGCAGTAAAGTCTGGGAAGAGACCCAGTACTTC	CASSKVWEETQYF
TRBJ2-7	-	TRBV4-1	13	TRBD2	TGCGCCAGCAGCCAAATGTGGGAGGGCGAGCAGTACTTC	CASSQMWEGEQYF
TRBJ2-5	-	TRBV7-6	15	TRBD1	TGTGCCAGCAGCTTAGAGTTAGGGGGCAAAGAGACCCAGTACTTC	CASSLELGGKETQYF
TRBJ1-1	few	TRBV10-3	12	-	TGTGCCATCAATAACCTGAACACTGAAGCTTTCTTT	CAINNLNTEAFF
TRBJ2-1	-	TRBV29-1	12	-	TGCAGCGTTGAGTGGCCATATAATGAGCAGTTCTTC	CSVEWPYNEQFF
TRBJ1-5	-	TRBV7-8	16	-	TGTGCCAGCAGCTCCGGATCCGGCAGGCAGGGTCAGCCCCAGCATTTT	CASSSGSGRQGQPQHF
TRBJ2-3	-	TRBV20-1	15	TRBD2	TGCAGTGCTAGCCCCGCCCCTGGGAGGGCCGCTACGCAGTATTTT	CSASPAPGRAATQYF
TRBJ2-5	-	TRBV6-5	14	-	TGTGCCAGCAGTCCTGGACTACCCTGGAGCACCCAGTACTTC	CASSPGLPWSTQYF
TRBJ2-1	-	TRBV5-6	15	TRBD2	TGTGCCAGCACCCGTTCCTTTTCTAGCGGGCTCCAGCAGTTCTTC	CASTRSFSSGLQQFF
TRBJ2-3	-	TRBV7-6	19	TRBD1	TGTGCCAGCAGCGCATTAGAAGGGGGCCCGACTGCATACACAGATACGCAGTATTTT	CASSALEGGPTAYTDTQYF
TRBJ2-7	-	TRBV20-1	13	TRBD2	TGCAGTGCGAGGCGGGAGCACACGAACGAGCAGTACTTC	CSARREHTNEQYF
TRBJ2-7	-	TRBV20-1	15	-	TGCAGTGCCCCAAAAGGGGCGGGCGTCTCCTACGAGCAGTACTTC	CSAPKGAGVSYEQYF
TRBJ2-7	-	TRBV7-2	15	-	TGTGCCAGCAGCTTGGTGGTAGGTCCCCCTAATGAGCAGTACTTC	CASSLVVGPPNEQYF
TRBJ1-2	few	TRBV4-1	13	TRBD1	TGCGCCAGCAGCCTTTGGACAGGCGATGGCTACACCTTC	CASSLWTGDGYTF
TRBJ2-3	-	TRBV5-1	16	-	TGCGCCAGCAGTTACGGTAGGACAGTAAACACAGATACGCAGTATTTT	CASSYGRTVNTDTQYF
TRBJ1-2	-	TRBV6-5	17	-	TGTGCCAGCAGGTTTTCGAGGGACTCCTCGTCTAACTATGGCTACACCTTC	CASRFSRDSSSNYGYTF
TRBJ2-7	-	TRBV28	12	TRBD1	TGTGCCACCGCGGACAGGGCCTACGAGCAGTACTTC	CATADRAYEQYF
TRBJ2-7	few	TRBV12-3/TRBV12-4	13	TRBD1	TGTGCCAGCAGCTTCAACAGGGGTTACGAGCAGTACTTC	CASSFNRGYEQYF
TRBJ2-1	-	TRBV12-3/TRBV12-4	16	-	TGTGCCAGCAGTTTAAGCTTGGGGAGTCCCTACAATGAGCAGTTCTTC	CASSLSLGSPYNEQFF
TRBJ2-1	-	TRBV4-1	15	-	TGCGCCAGCAGCCAAGATCAAGCGAACTACGATGAGCAGTTCTTC	CASSQDQANYDEQFF
TRBJ2-5	-	TRBV25-1	15	TRBD1	TGTGCCAGCAGTGATGGGACAGGTGCGCATAAGACCCAGTACTTC	CASSDGTGAHKTQYF
TRBJ2-2	-	TRBV5-6	13	-	TGTACCAGCAGCTTGCCAGTTGTCGGGGAGCTGTTTTTT	CTSSLPVVGELFF
TRBJ2-1	-	TRBV2	15	-	TGTGCCAGCAGCGGGGTGAGCGGAGTCTACAATGAGCAGTTCTTC	CASSGVSGVYNEQFF
TRBJ1-1	-	TRBV5-1	14	TRBD1	TGCGCCAGCAGTCAGGGGGAGGTGTTCGCTGAAGCTTTCTTT	CASSQGEVFAEAFF
TRBJ1-4	few	TRBV10-3	12	-	TGTGCCATCAGTGCAGGGAATGAAAAACTGTTTTTT	CAISAGNEKLFF
TRBJ2-7	-	TRBV28	18	TRBD2	TGTGCCAGCAGTTCCAGCGGGAGTAAGGGCGCATGGGGGTACGAGCAGTACTTC	CASSSSGSKGAWGYEQYF
TRBJ1-6	few	TRBV2	15	TRBD1	TGTGCCAGCAGAAACGCCGGGACAGGGTATTCACCCCTCCACTTT	CASRNAGTGYSPLHF
TRBJ2-1	-	TRBV19	15	TRBD1	TGTGCCAGTAGTATCGACAGGGGGTCATACAATAAGCAGTTCTTC	CASSIDRGSYNKQFF
TRBJ2-7	-	TRBV24-1	13	-	TGTACCACCGCCCCAAGGGCTCGGAACGAGCAGTACTTC	CTTAPRARNEQYF
TRBJ1-2	-	TRBV7-9	14	-	TGTGCCAGCAGCTTATCCCCGGGGAACTATGGCTACACCTTC	CASSLSPGNYGYTF
TRBJ2-1	-	TRBV29-1	11	-	TGCAGCGGTAGGGCGAACAATGAGCAGTTCTTC	CSGRANNEQFF
TRBJ2-7	once	TRBV6-5	15	-	TGTGCCAGCAGTGGGTACGGGGGCGGAATCTACGAGCAGTACTTC	CASSGYGGGIYEQYF
TRBJ2-3	few	TRBV7-9	15	-	TGTGCCAGCAGCCGAACCCAGGGGAACTCAGATACGCAGTATTTT	CASSRTQGNSDTQYF
TRBJ1-5	few	TRBV4-3	15	-	TGCGCCAGCAGCCAAGATAGCAGGGGCGATCAGCCCCAGCATTTT	CASSQDSRGDQPQHF
TRBJ2-5	few	TRBV10-3	15	-	TGTGCCATCAGTGAGGGGGCAGGGCCCCAAGAGACCCAGTACTTC	CAISEGAGPQETQYF
TRBJ2-7	many	TRBV10-3	14	-	TGTGCCATCGCCCTTGACATACTAACCTACGAGCAGTACTTC	CAIALDILTYEQYF
TRBJ1-2	-	TRBV3-1	14	TRBD1	TGTGCCAGCAGCCAGAGACAGGGGGCAAGAGGCTACACCTTC	CASSQRQGARGYTF
TRBJ2-7	-	TRBV6-5	13	-	TGTGCCAGCAGTTTCGTCGGCGGTTACGAGCAGTACTTC	CASSFVGGYEQYF
TRBJ2-3	once	TRBV29-1	13	TRBD2	TGCAGCGTTGGGCCGGGGGGAAAAGATACGCAGTATTTT	CSVGPGGKDTQYF
TRBJ2-7	-	TRBV28	16	TRBD2	TGTGCCAGCAGTTTACTGGAGGCGGGAGGGAGCTACGAGCAGTACTTC	CASSLLEAGGSYEQYF
TRBJ2-1	-	TRBV5-1	19	-	TGCGCCAGCAGCTTGGTGCCAGGCGGAGCGGGCCCAACCTACAATGAGCAGTTCTTC	CASSLVPGGAGPTYNEQFF
TRBJ2-5	many	TRBV29-1	11	-	TGCAGCGTTGAGCGGCAGGGGACCCAGTACTTC	CSVERQGTQYF
TRBJ1-5	-	TRBV20-1	14	TRBD1	TGCAGTGCTAGAGGGACAGGGTTCCATCAGCCCCAGCATTTT	CSARGTGFHQPQHF
TRBJ1-2	few	TRBV29-1	12	-	TGCAGCGTCGCCGGGGCTAATGGTGGCTACACCTTC	CSVAGANGGYTF
TRBJ2-3	-	TRBV12-3/TRBV12-4	15	TRBD2	TGTGCCAGCAGTTTGACCAGCGGGAGAGGAGATGCGCAGTATTTT	CASSLTSGRGDAQYF
TRBJ2-1	-	TRBV4-2	12	TRBD1	TGTGCCAGCAGCAGCATCGGGACAGATCAGTTCTTC	CASSSIGTDQFF
TRBJ1-2	few	TRBV29-1	17	-	TGCAGCGTTGAAGATTATTTTGCGCGAAGATTTAACTATGGCTACACCTTC	CSVEDYFARRFNYGYTF
TRBJ2-7	few	TRBV29-1	14	TRBD1	TGCAGCGTGGTGCCGGGACAGGGGGGTAGAGAGCAGTACTTC	CSVVPGQGGREQYF
TRBJ1-2	few	TRBV29-1	14	-	TGCAGCGTTGATGGGGGGCTCGTCAACTATGGCTACACCTTC	CSVDGGLVNYGYTF